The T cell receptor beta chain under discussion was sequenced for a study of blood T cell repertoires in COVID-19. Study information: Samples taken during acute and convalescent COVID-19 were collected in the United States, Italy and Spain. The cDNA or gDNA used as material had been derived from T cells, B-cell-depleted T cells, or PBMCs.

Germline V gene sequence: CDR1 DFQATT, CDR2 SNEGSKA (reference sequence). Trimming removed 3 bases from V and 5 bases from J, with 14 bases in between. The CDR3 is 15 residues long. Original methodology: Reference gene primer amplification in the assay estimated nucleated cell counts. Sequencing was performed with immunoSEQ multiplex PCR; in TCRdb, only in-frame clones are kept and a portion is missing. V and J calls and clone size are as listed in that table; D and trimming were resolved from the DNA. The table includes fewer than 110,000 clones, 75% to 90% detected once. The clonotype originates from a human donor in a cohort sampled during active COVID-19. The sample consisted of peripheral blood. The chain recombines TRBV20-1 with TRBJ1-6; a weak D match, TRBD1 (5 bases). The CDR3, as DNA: TGCAGTGCTAGTCCTGGGGCTTTAGATAATTCACCCCTCCACTTT. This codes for CSASPGALDNSPLHF.